The 9 T cell receptor beta chains reported below all come from one sample, sequenced in a study of response to subunit inactivated influenza vaccine. TCRdb reanalysed the RT-PCR reads using MiXCR and keeps one entry per CDR3 protein. The data show around 580,000 distinct CDR3 sequences, less than 15% seen once. Sequences were derived from PBMCs from blood, sampled 11 to 12 days after vaccination. All receptors derive from a middle-aged man who received an inactivated influenza vaccine.

This clonotype was detected only a few times. The chain recombines TRBV29-1 with TRBJ2-5; a weak D match, TRBD1 (6 bases). The V end was cut by 4 bases, the J end by 5 bases, with 14 bases between. This CDR3 is built from 13 residues. Germline CDR1 SQVTM, CDR2 ANQGSEA. CDR3 sequence reads: CSVGDTGFETQYF. The CDR3 bases are TGCAGCGTTGGGGACACGGGATTCGAGACCCAGTACTTC.

This clonotype appeared a few times. The V and J genes are TRBV4-3 and TRBJ1-2; the D is unclear. Trimming shortened V by 2 bases and J by 3 bases, and 10 bases separated the two germline ends. Germline CDR1 LGHNA, CDR2 YSLEER. The CDR3 contains 14 residues. In DNA, the CDR3 is TGCGCCAGCAGCCAACAGTGGGCCGACTATGGCTACACCTTC. Its translation: CASSQQWADYGYTF.

This clonotype was found many times. The genes are TRBV29-1 and TRBJ2-1, with D unresolved. CDR1 is SQVTM and CDR2 is ANQGSEA in the germline V gene. V lost 3 bases, J lost 5 bases, and 11 bases lay in between. The CDR3 loop spans 13 amino acids. The CDR3 sequence: CSVDLTWNNEQFF. The DNA of the CDR3 is TGCAGCGTTGATCTAACCTGGAACAATGAGCAGTTCTTC.

The chain joins TRBV7-2 to TRBJ2-7, with D unresolved. This CDR3 contains 13 residues. V was cut by 2 bases and J by 5 bases, with 10 bases left in between. Germline CDR1 and CDR2: SGHTA and FQGNSA. CDR3 in DNA: TGTGCCAGCAGCTTAACCGTCCAGAACGAGCAGTACTTC. This sequence encodes CASSLTVQNEQYF.

The table lists this clonotype with a few counts. The chain has TRBV2 and TRBJ2-2, with TRBD2 matching over 8 bases. V was clipped by 4 bases and J by 2 bases; unmatched bases: 3. This CDR3 comprises 15 residues. The germline gives CDR1 SNHLY, CDR2 FYNNEI. CDR3 loop: CASSGLARNTGELFF. The CDR3 DNA reads TGTGCCAGCAGTGGACTAGCGAGAAACACCGGGGAGCTGTTTTTT.

This chain links TRBV4-2 with TRBJ2-2; D is uncertain. In germline, CDR1 is LGHNA, CDR2 YNFKEQ. Trimming took off 0 bases at V and 0 bases at J, with 11 bases between the two ends. The CDR3 sequence is 17 residues long. The CDR3 DNA reads TGTGCCAGCAGCCAAGATTCGTCCCATTCGAACACCGGGGAGCTGTTTTTT. Its protein product is CASSQDSSHSNTGELFF.

The V call is TRBV9, the J call TRBJ2-1; no clear D. V lost 2 bases and J 8 bases, leaving 11 bases between the germline ends. The CDR3 sequence is 13 residues long. Germline V gene sequence: CDR1 SGDLS, CDR2 YYNGEE. DNA of the CDR3: TGTGCCAGCAGCGTCTCCCTGGTAGATGAGCAGTTCTTC. This translates into CASSVSLVDEQFF.

This clonotype came up many times. V usage is TRBV6-5 and J usage is TRBJ2-3; D may be TRBD1 (6 bases). Deletions cut 4 bases from V and 0 bases from J, with 11 bases between. The CDR3 runs to 15 residues. Germline-derived CDR1 and CDR2 are MNHEY and SVGAGI. The CDR3 sequence: CASSWTAPSTDTQYF. The CDR3 DNA reads TGTGCCAGCAGTTGGACAGCGCCGAGCACAGATACGCAGTATTTT.

The rearrangement uses TRBV10-3 and TRBJ1-1; no clear D. Germline V gene sequence: CDR1 ENHRY, CDR2 SYGVKD. V lost 6 bases and J lost 0, with 8 bases in between. The CDR3 totals 13 residues. The CDR3 DNA is TGTGCCATCAGAGATAACATGAACACTGAAGCTTTCTTT. Protein: CAIRDNMNTEAFF.